Shown below are 22 T cell receptor beta chains from a single sample sequenced in a study of blood T cell repertoires in COVID-19. The repertoire was sequenced with immunoSEQ multiplex PCR; TCRdb's copy has only in-frame clones and lacks some. This sample carries 180,000 or so clones, over 70% of them seen once, and the ten largest clones take 13%. The specimen sequenced was PBMCs or T cells enriched from blood (not recorded which). These TCRs come from a woman aged 55-69 years who had recovered from COVID-19.

The table lists this clone with a few counts. The chain couples TRBV12-3 or TRBV12-4 to TRBJ1-2; tentatively, D is TRBD1 (6 bases). The ends were cut back, 5 bases at V and 4 bases at J, with 11 bases in the middle. This CDR3 is built from 13 residues. CDR3 DNA: TGTGCCAGCAGTCTGGACAGCTTCTATGGCTACACCTTC. Amino acids: CASSLDSFYGYTF.

The chain is built from TRBV3-1 (or the pseudogene TRBV3-2) and TRBJ2-3, with D maybe TRBD1 (5 bases). In germline, CDR1 is LGHDT, CDR2 YNNKEL (reference sequence). The CDR3 extends over 13 amino acids. V dropped 5 bases and J dropped 3 bases, with 9 bases sitting between them. CDR3 sequence reads: CASSADKTDTQYF. Here the CDR3 DNA reads TGTGCCAGCAGCGCGGACAAAACAGATACGCAGTATTTT.

J is TRBJ1-6 and V is TRBV7-8, with unresolved D. CDR1 is SGHVS, CDR2 FQNEAQ, per germline. The CDR3 totals 15 residues. Trimming cost V 6 bases and J 9 bases, with 18 bases left between them. The CDR3 nucleotides read TGTGCCAGCAGGTCGGGAGGTTTTTTAGGTTCACCCCTCCACTTT. This sequence encodes CASRSGGFLGSPLHF.

The V and J genes are TRBV6-5 and TRBJ1-1; D gene ambiguous. CDR3 size: 13 residues. V was cut by 7 bases and J by 1 base, with 10 bases left in between. CDR1 MNHEY and CDR2 SVGAGI come from the germline V gene. CDR3 nucleotide sequence: TGTGCCAGCAAATTGGAGAGGAACACTGAAGCTTTCTTT. Translated, it gives CASKLERNTEAFF.

This clone was seen a single time. The rearrangement links TRBV2 to TRBJ1-2; D possibly corresponds to TRBD1 (6 bases). The germline V gene encodes CDR1 SNHLY and CDR2 FYNNEI. Trimming removed 7 bases at V and 4 bases at J, with 19 bases between. The CDR3 extends over 15 amino acids. The CDR3 reads CASNSVGTKGYGYTF. DNA of the CDR3: TGTGCCAGCAACTCAGTCGGGACAAAGGGCTATGGCTACACCTTC. The complete variable domain, with remaining parts taken from reference TRBV2 and TRBJ1-2, reads EPEVTQTPSHQVTQMGQEVILRCVPISNHLYFYWYRQILGQKVEFLVSFYNNEISEKSEIFDDQFSVERPDGSNFTLKIRSTKLEDSAMYFCASNSVGTKGYGYTFGSGTRLTVV.

The gene calls are TRBV19 and TRBJ1-3; 8 bases map to TRBD1. V shed 3 bases and J 10 bases; nucleotides not matched to a gene: 8. The germline V gene has CDR1 LNHDA and CDR2 SQIVND (reference sequence). This CDR3 comprises 14 residues. The CDR3 bases are TGTGCCAGTAGTATGCCCCTCGACAGGGGAACCATATATTTT. Translation: CASSMPLDRGTIYF.

A single count supports this clone. This chain connects TRBV6-2 or TRBV6-3 to TRBJ2-5, with D possibly matching TRBD2 (6 bases). V lost 5 bases, J lost 5 bases, and 21 bases lay in between. The CDR3 is 16 residues long. From germline, CDR1 is MNHEY and CDR2 SVGEGT. The CDR3 nucleotides are TGTGCCAGCAGTCAATTCGGGAGAGGGAATGTGGAGACCCAGTACTTC. This gives the protein CASSQFGRGNVETQYF.

The chain is built from TRBV20-1 and TRBJ1-1; TRBD1 agrees at 10 bases. Germline lookup yields CDR1 DFQATT and CDR2 SNEGSKA (reference sequence). The CDR3 has 11 amino acids. CDR3 DNA: TGCGGTCGGGACAGGGGAGCTGAAGCTTTCTTT. Encoded protein: CGRDRGAEAFF.

The chain is built from TRBV3-1 (or the pseudogene TRBV3-2) and TRBJ2-1, with TRBD2 matching 9 bases. CDR1 is LGHDT, CDR2 YNNKEL, per germline (reference sequence). The CDR3 is 15 amino acids. Trimming cost V 0 bases and J 6 bases; bases outside gene matches: 3. The CDR3 coding sequence is TGTGCCAGCAGCCAAGATGGCGGGAGGGTCAATGAGCAGTTCTTC. This gives the protein CASSQDGGRVNEQFF.

This chain uses TRBV21-1 with TRBJ2-7; TRBD2, the table's D call, was not compared with the DNA. TRBV21-1 is deemed a pseudogene. The CDR3 runs 13 residues. CDR3 coding DNA: TGTGCCAGCAGCAATAGGAGGGCCCACGAGCAGTACTTC. This codes for CASSNRRAHEQYF.

The genes are TRBV7-8 and TRBJ1-6; D is unresolved. V was cut by 5 bases and J by 2 bases, with 13 bases left in between. Germline V gene data show CDR1 as SGHVS and CDR2 as FQNEAQ. The CDR3 runs 16 residues. The CDR3 region is CASSRGATTYNSPLHF. CDR3 bases: TGTGCCAGCAGCCGGGGAGCCACCACCTATAATTCACCCCTCCACTTT.

V is TRBV6-6 and J is TRBJ2-1; D perhaps matches TRBD1 (6 bases). The CDR3 extends over 13 amino acids. The germline CDR1 and CDR2 sequences are MNHNY and SVGAGI (reference sequence). Deletions cut 8 bases from V and 6 bases from J, with 14 bases between. CDR3 in amino acids: CASGTTNGNEQFF. The CDR3 nucleotides read TGTGCCAGCGGGACAACTAATGGCAATGAGCAGTTCTTC.

V gene TRBV7-2 combines with J gene TRBJ2-7; 7 bases fit TRBD2. CDR3 length: 13 residues. V dropped 7 bases and J dropped 6; count of bases not matched to a gene: 9. In germline, CDR1 is SGHTA, CDR2 FQGNSA. Here the CDR3 DNA reads TGTGCCAGCACCTCGGCTAGCGGTTTCGAGCAGTACTTC. Amino acids: CASTSASGFEQYF. Together with reference TRBV7-2 and TRBJ2-7, the CDR3 gives the full variable domain: GAGVSQSPSNKVTEKGKDVELRCDPISGHTALYWYRQSLGQGLEFLIYFQGNSAPDKSGLPSDRFSAERTGGSVSTLTIQRTQQEDSAVYLCASTSASGFEQYFGPGTRLTVT.

The genes are TRBV5-5 and TRBJ1-1, with TRBD1 matching over 9 bases. The CDR3 totals 15 residues. Germline assignment: CDR1 SGHKS and CDR2 YYEKEE (reference sequence). J was trimmed by 3 bases and V by 2 bases; bases with no gene match: 5. This CDR3 reads CASSFPQGADTEAFF. In DNA form, the CDR3 reads TGTGCCAGCAGCTTTCCACAGGGGGCTGACACTGAAGCTTTCTTT.

This clone showed up just a few times. Within the sample, other DNA sequences also encode this same CDR3. This sequence joins TRBV28 and TRBJ1-4, with TRBD1 matching 7 bases. This CDR3 has 14 residues. Germline CDR1 reads MDHEN; CDR2 reads SYDVKM. V lost 4 bases and J lost 4; bases outside the gene matches: 3. CDR3 DNA: TGTGCCAGCAGTTCCGGGACAGTTAATGAAAAACTGTTTTTT. It encodes CASSSGTVNEKLFF.

This clone was counted between two and nine times. This specimen includes other DNA sequences encoding the same CDR3. V is TRBV2 and J is TRBJ1-1; D unclear. CDR3 length: 14 amino acids. Germline V CDR1 and CDR2: SNHLY, FYNNEI. V was clipped by 1 base and J by 0 bases, with 6 bases between them. The CDR3 region is CASSEGALNTEAFF. Written as DNA, the CDR3 is TGTGCCAGCAGTGAAGGGGCTTTGAACACTGAAGCTTTCTTT.

V usage is TRBV6-5 and J usage is TRBJ2-7, with 15 bases lining up with TRBD2. CDR1 is MNHEY and CDR2 is SVGAGI in the germline V gene. The V and J ends lost 3 bases and 4 bases, in that order; junction bases with no gene match: 1. This CDR3 has 15 amino acids. In DNA form, the CDR3 reads TGTGCCAGCAGTTATGGGACTAGCGGGAGGTACGAGCAGTACTTC. This translates into CASSYGTSGRYEQYF.

The chain joins TRBV24-1 to TRBJ2-7; 7 bases map to TRBD1. This CDR3 is built from 15 residues. Trimming cost V 4 bases and J 0 bases; bases outside gene matches: 5. The V gene's germline CDR1 is KGHDR and CDR2 SFDVKD. CDR3 nucleotides: TGTGCCACCAGTGAGGGGACAGATAACTCCTACGAGCAGTACTTC. Translation gives CATSEGTDNSYEQYF.

As DNA, the CDR3 is TGTGCCAGCTGGTCGGTAGCGGGTGGGGCGGAGACCCAGTACTTC. Its translation is CASWSVAGGAETQYF. The chain is built from TRBV2 and TRBJ2-5, with 7 nucleotides matching TRBD2. The CDR3 totals 15 residues. Germline V CDR1 and CDR2: SNHLY, FYNNEI. V was pared by 8 bases and J by 5 bases, with 14 bases of the junction left unmatched.

The chain combines TRBV3-1 (or the pseudogene TRBV3-2) with TRBJ1-2; tentative D call: TRBD1 (5 bases). Germline V lookup: CDR1 LGHDT, CDR2 YNNKEL (reference sequence). The V end lost 3 bases, the J end lost 7 bases, and 9 bases lay between the germline ends. The CDR3 covers 12 residues. The chain's CDR3 is CASSHGGSGYTF. Here the CDR3 DNA reads TGTGCCAGCAGCCACGGGGGTTCTGGCTACACCTTC.

This clone was seen just once. This chain joins TRBV19 and TRBJ1-3; 8 bases fit TRBD1. Trimming cost V 9 bases and J 3 bases; bases outside gene matches: 4. CDR3 size: 13 residues. Germline CDR1 LNHDA, CDR2 SQIVND (reference sequence). The CDR3 coding sequence is TGTGCCAGCCAACAGGGGGTTGGAAACACCATATATTTT. The encoded protein is CASQQGVGNTIYF.

The chain employs TRBV11-2 and TRBJ1-2; possibly TRBD1 for D (5 bases). The length of the CDR3 is 12 residues. Germline loops: CDR1 SGHAT, CDR2 FQNNGV. With 3 bases removed from V and 6 bases from J, the gap between germline ends came to 8 bases. Here the CDR3 DNA reads TGTGCCAGCAGCTTGTCCAGGGATGGCTACACCTTC. This encodes CASSLSRDGYTF.